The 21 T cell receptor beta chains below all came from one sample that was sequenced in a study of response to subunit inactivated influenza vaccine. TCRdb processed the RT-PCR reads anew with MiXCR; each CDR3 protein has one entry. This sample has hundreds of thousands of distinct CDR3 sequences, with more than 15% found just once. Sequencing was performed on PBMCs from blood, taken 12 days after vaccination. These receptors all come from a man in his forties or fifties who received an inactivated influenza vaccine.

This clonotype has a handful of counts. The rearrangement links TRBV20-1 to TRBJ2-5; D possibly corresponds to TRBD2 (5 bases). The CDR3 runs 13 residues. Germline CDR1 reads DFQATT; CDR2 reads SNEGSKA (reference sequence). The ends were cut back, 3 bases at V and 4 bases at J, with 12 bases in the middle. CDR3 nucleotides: TGCAGTGCTAGTAAGGACTTAGGAGAGACCCAGTACTTC. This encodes CSASKDLGETQYF.

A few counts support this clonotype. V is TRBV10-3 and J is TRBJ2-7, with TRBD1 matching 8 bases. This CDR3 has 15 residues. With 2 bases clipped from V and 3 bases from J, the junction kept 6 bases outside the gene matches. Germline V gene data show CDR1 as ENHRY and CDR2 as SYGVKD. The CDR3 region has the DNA TGTGCCATCAGTGAGGCCCCCGGGACAGGCTACGAGCAGTACTTC. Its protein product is CAISEAPGTGYEQYF.

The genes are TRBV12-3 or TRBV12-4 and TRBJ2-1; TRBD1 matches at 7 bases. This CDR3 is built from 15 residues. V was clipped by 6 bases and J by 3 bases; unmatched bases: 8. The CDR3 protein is CASRPTGIYYNEQFF. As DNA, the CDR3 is TGTGCCAGCAGACCGACAGGGATTTACTACAATGAGCAGTTCTTC.

In DNA form, the CDR3 reads TGTGCCAGCAGGGTTGGTAGCGGGGTGAGAGAGACCCAGTACTTC. Its translation is CASRVGSGVRETQYF. J is TRBJ2-5 and V is TRBV12-3 or TRBV12-4; TRBD2 matches 8 bases. This CDR3 comprises 15 residues. V dropped 6 bases and J dropped 4; count of bases not matched to a gene: 10.

This CDR3 reads CASSLDSLNTDTQYF. The CDR3, as DNA: TGTGCCAGCAGCTTGGACAGCCTAAACACAGATACGCAGTATTTT. The chain carries TRBV5-5 and TRBJ2-3; no definite D call. Per the germline V gene, CDR1 is SGHKS and CDR2 is YYEKEE (reference sequence). The germline V and J ends were trimmed by 0 bases and 2 bases, with 10 bases remaining between them. This CDR3 contains 15 residues.

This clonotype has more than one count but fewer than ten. The DNA of the CDR3 is TGTGCCAGCAGCTTAGGGGCTGTAGGCACTGAAGCTTTCTTT. The encoded protein is CASSLGAVGTEAFF. The gene calls are TRBV7-8 and TRBJ1-1; no firm D call. With 1 base removed from V and 4 bases from J, the gap between germline ends came to 10 bases. Germline assignment: CDR1 SGHVS and CDR2 FQNEAQ. The CDR3 is made up of 14 amino acids.

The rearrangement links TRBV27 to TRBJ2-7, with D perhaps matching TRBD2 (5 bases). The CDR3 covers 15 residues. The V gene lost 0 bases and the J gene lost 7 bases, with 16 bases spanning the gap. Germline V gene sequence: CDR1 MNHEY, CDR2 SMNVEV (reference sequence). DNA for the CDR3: TGTGCCAGCAGTTTATCGGGCAGCGTTCCGGGAGAGCAGTACTTC. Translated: CASSLSGSVPGEQYF.

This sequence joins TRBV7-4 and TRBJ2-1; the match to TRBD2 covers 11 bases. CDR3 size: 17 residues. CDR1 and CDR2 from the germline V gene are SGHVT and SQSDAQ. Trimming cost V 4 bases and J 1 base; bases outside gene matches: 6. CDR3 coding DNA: TGTGCCAGCAGCTACCCTAGCGGGAGGTTTTCCTACAATGAGCAGTTCTTC. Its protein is CASSYPSGRFSYNEQFF.

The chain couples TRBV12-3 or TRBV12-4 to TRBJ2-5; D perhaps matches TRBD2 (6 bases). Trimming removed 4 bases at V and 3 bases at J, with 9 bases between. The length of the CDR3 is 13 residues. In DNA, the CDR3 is TGTGCCAGCAGTTGGCCGGGAGAAGAGACCCAGTACTTC. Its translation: CASSWPGEETQYF.

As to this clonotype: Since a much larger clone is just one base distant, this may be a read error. Written as DNA, the CDR3 is TGTGCCAGCAGATACAGGTCTAGCACAGATACGCAGTATTTT. This codes for CASRYRSSTDTQYF. This chain connects TRBV7-9 to TRBJ2-3; D perhaps matches TRBD1 (5 bases). The CDR3 consists of 14 residues. Trimming left V 6 bases short and J 0 bases short, with 10 bases between. Germline assignment: CDR1 SEHNR and CDR2 FQNEAQ (reference sequence).

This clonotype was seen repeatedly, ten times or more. The DNA for the CDR3 is TGTGCCAGCAGCTTTCTAAAGACTAGCGGGAGCAAGCAGTTCTTC. This codes for CASSFLKTSGSKQFF. The chain employs TRBV7-8 and TRBJ2-1; TRBD2 agrees at 12 bases. The CDR3 runs to 15 residues. The V gene's germline CDR1 is SGHVS and CDR2 FQNEAQ. The V gene end was trimmed by 3 bases and the J gene end by 11 bases; junction bases not matched to a gene: 8.

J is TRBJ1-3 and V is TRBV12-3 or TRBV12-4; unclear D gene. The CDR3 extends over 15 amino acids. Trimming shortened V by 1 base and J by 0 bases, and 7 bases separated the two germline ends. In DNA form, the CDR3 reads TGTGCCAGCAGTTTAGACTCAGGCTCTGGAAACACCATATATTTT. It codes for CASSLDSGSGNTIYF.

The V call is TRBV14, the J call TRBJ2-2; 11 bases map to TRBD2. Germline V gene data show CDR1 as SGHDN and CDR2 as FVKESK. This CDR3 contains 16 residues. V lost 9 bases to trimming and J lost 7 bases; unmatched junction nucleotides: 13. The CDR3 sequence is CASGRTSGRRGGELFF. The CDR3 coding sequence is TGTGCCAGTGGACGGACTAGCGGGCGGAGAGGCGGGGAGCTGTTTTTT.

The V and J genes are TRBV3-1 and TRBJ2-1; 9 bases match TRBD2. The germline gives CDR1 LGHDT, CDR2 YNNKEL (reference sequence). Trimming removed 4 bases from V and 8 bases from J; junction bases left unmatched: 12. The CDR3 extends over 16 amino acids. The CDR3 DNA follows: TGTGCCAGCAGCCGCACTGGGAGCGGGAGGAGCGATGAGCAGTTCTTC. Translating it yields CASSRTGSGRSDEQFF.

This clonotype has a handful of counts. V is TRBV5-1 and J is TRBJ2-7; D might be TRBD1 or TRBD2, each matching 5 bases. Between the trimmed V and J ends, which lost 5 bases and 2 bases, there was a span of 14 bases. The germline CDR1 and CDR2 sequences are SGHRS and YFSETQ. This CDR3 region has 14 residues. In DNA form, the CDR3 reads TGCGCCAGCAGAAGTACGGGACCTACCTACGAGCAGTACTTC. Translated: CASRSTGPTYEQYF.

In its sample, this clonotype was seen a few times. The CDR3 nucleotides read TGTGCCAGCAGATATGACAGGCAGTCGAATTCACCCCTCCACTTT. Protein sequence: CASRYDRQSNSPLHF. The chain combines TRBV7-2 with TRBJ1-6, with a tentative D call TRBD1 (6 bases). Germline values: CDR1 SGHTA, CDR2 FQGNSA. This CDR3 contains 15 residues. The germline V and J ends were trimmed by 6 bases and 7 bases, with 16 bases remaining between them.

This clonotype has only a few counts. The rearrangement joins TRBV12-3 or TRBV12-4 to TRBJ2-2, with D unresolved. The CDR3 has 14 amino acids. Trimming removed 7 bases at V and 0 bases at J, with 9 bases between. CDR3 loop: CASNPGTNTGELFF. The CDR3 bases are TGTGCCAGCAACCCGGGTACGAACACCGGGGAGCTGTTTTTT.

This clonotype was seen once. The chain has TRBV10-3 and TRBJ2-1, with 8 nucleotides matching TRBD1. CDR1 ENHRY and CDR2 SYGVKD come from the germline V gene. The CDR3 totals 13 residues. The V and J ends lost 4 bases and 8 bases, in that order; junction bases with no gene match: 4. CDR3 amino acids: CAISVRGRDEQFF. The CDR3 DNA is TGTGCCATCAGTGTCAGGGGGCGGGATGAGCAGTTCTTC.

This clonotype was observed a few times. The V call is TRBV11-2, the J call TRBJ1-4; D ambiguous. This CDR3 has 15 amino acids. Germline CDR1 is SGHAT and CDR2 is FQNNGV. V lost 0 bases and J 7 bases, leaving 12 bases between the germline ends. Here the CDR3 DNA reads TGTGCCAGCAGCTTAGAAAGCTTGGGAGGTGAAAAACTGTTTTTT. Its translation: CASSLESLGGEKLFF.

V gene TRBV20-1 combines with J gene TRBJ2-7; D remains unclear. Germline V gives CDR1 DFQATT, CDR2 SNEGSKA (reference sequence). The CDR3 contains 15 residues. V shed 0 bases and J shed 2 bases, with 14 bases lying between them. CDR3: CSARDPPGKAYEQYF. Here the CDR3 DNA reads TGCAGTGCTAGAGATCCACCCGGAAAGGCCTACGAGCAGTACTTC.

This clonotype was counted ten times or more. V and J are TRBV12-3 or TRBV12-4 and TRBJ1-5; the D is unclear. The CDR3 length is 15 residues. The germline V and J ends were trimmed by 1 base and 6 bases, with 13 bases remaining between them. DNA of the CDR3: TGTGCCAGCAGTTTAGGAGGTCAGGTTCGTCAGCCCCAGCATTTT. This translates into CASSLGGQVRQPQHF.